This TCR beta chain is from a study of early T cells in non-severe SARS-CoV-2 infection. Individual cDNA molecules were tagged with unique molecular identifiers. MiXCR, run by TCRdb on the 5' RACE reads, gives a single entry per CDR3 protein. This sample has approximately 48,000 distinct CDR3 sequences, with about 9.3% found just once. The CDR3 contains 13 residues. V was shortened by 1 base and J by 10 bases, with 11 bases between the two germline ends. Germline V lookup: CDR1 MGHRA, CDR2 YSYEKL. This clonotype was observed many times. The clonotype was recovered from an adult who was a healthcare worker with PCR-confirmed SARS-CoV-2 infection or an uninfected control (not recorded which). This chain links TRBV4-1 with TRBJ2-1, with D unresolved. The sample taken for sequencing was whole blood. CDR3 sequence reads: CASSQAAGAEQFF. In DNA, the CDR3 is TGCGCCAGCAGCCAAGCTGCAGGTGCAGAGCAGTTCTTC.